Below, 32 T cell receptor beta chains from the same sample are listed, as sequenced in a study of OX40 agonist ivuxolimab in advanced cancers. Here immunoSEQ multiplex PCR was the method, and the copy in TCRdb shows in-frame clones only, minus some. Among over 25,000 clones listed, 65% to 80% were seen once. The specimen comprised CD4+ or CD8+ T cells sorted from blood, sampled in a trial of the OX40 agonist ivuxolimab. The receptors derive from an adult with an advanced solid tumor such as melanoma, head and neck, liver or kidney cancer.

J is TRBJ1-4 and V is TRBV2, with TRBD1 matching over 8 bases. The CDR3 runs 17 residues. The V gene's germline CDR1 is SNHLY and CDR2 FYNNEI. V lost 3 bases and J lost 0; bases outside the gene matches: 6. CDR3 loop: CASSEEGQVSTNEKLFF. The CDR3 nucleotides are TGTGCCAGCAGTGAGGAGGGACAGGTCTCAACTAATGAAAAACTGTTTTTT.

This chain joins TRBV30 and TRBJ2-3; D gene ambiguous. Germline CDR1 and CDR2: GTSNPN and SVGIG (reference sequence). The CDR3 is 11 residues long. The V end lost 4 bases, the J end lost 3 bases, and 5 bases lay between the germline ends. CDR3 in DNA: TGTGCCTGGATGGATACAGATACGCAGTATTTT. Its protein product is CAWMDTDTQYF.

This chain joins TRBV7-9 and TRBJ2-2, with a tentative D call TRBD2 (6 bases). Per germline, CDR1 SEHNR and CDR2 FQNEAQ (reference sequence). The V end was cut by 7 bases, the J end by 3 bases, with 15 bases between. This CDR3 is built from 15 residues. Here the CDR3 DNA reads TGTGCCAGCATCCACCATGAGCGGGACACCGGGGAGCTGTTTTTT. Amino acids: CASIHHERDTGELFF.

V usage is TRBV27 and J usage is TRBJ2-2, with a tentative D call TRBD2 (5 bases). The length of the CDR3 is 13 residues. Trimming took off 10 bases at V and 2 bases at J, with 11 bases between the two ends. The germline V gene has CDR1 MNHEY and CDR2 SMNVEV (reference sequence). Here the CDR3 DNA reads TGTGCCACGCGGGCGGGCAACACCGGGGAGCTGTTTTTT. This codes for CATRAGNTGELFF.

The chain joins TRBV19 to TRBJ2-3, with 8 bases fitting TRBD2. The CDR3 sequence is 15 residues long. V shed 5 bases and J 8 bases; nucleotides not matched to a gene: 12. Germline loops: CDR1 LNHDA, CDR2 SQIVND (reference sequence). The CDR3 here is CASSLGGDWIGTQYF. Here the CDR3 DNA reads TGTGCCAGTAGTCTCGGGGGGGACTGGATTGGTACGCAGTATTTT.

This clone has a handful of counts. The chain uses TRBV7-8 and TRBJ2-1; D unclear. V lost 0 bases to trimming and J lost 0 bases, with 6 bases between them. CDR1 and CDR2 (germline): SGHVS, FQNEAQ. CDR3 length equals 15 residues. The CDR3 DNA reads TGTGCCAGCAGCTTAGCGGAGAGCTCCTACAATGAGCAGTTCTTC. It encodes CASSLAESSYNEQFF.

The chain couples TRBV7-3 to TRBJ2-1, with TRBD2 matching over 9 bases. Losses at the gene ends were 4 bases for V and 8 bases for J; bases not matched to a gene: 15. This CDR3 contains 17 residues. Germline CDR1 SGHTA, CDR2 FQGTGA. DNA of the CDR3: TGTGCCAGCAGCTCCTTGGAAGCGGGGGGCCCTTTCGATGAGCAGTTCTTC. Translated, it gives CASSSLEAGGPFDEQFF.

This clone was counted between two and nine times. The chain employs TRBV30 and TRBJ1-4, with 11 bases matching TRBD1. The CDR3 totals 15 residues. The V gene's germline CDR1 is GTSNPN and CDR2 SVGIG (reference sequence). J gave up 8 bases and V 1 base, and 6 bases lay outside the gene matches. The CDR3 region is CAWSGWDRGDEKLFF. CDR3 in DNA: TGTGCCTGGAGTGGATGGGACAGGGGGGACGAAAAACTGTTTTTT.

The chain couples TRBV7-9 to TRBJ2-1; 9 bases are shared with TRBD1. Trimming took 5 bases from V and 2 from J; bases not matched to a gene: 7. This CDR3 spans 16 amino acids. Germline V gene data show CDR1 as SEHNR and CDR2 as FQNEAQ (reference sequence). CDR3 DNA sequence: TGTGCCAGCAGCCGACGGGACAGGGCAACCTACAATGAGCAGTTCTTC. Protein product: CASSRRDRATYNEQFF.

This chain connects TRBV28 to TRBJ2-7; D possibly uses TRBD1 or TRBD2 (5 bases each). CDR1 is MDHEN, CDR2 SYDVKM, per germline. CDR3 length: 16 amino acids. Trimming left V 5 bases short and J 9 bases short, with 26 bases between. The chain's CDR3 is CASSLPRDLGGGGQYF. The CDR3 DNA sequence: TGTGCCAGCAGTCTCCCCCGGGACCTAGGTGGTGGCGGGCAGTACTTC.

The CDR3 loop reads CASSYSGVQGEAFF. DNA for the CDR3: TGTGCCAGCAGTTACTCGGGAGTTCAAGGTGAAGCTTTCTTT. V is TRBV6-6 and J is TRBJ1-1; D is unclear. Germline CDR1 MNHNY, CDR2 SVGAGI (reference sequence). CDR3 size: 14 residues. V gave up 0 bases and J gave up 7 bases, with 12 bases separating them.

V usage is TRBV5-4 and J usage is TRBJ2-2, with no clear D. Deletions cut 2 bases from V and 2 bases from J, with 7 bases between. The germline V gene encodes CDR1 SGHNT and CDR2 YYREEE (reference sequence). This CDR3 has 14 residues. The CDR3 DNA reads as TGTGCCAGCAGCTTTGAACCAAACACCGGGGAGCTGTTTTTT. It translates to CASSFEPNTGELFF.

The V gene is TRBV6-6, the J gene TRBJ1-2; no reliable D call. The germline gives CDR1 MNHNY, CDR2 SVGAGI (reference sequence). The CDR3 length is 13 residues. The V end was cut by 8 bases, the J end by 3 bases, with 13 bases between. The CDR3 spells CASPSGPDYGYTF. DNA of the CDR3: TGTGCCAGCCCCTCAGGTCCGGACTATGGCTACACCTTC.

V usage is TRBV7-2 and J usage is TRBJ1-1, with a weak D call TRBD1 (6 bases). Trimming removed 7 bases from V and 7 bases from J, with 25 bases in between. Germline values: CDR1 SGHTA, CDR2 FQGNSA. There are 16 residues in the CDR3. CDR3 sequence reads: CASTQLGRGWGGEAFF. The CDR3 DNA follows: TGTGCCAGCACCCAGCTAGGCAGGGGATGGGGTGGTGAAGCTTTCTTT.

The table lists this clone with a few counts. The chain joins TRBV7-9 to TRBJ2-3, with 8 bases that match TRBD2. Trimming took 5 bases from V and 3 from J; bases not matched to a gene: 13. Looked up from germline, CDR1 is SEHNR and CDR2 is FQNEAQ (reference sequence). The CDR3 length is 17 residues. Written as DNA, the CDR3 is TGTGCCAGCAGCCCGAACCGGCGGGGGGCCGCTACAGATACGCAGTATTTT. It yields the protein CASSPNRRGAATDTQYF.

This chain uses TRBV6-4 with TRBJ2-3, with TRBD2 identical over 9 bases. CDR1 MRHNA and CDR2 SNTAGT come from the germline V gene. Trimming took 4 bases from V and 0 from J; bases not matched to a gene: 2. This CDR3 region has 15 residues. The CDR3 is CASSATSGSTDTQYF. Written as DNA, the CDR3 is TGTGCCAGCAGTGCGACTAGCGGTAGCACAGATACGCAGTATTTT.

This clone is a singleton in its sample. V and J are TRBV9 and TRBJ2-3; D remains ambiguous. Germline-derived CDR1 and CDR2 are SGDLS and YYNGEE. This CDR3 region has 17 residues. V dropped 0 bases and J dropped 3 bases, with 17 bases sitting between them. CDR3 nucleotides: TGTGCCAGCAGCGTAGGGGAACGTAGGGCGCCGACAGATACGCAGTATTTT. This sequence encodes CASSVGERRAPTDTQYF.

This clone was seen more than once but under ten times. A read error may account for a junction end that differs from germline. The CDR3 DNA sequence: TGTGCTAGCAGCCCAACGGGGAGGGAGACCCAGTACTTC. Translation gives CASSPTGRETQYF. The chain recombines TRBV7-7 with TRBJ2-5; D might be TRBD2 (6 bases). The CDR3 has 13 residues. CDR1 and CDR2 (germline): SSHAT, FNYEAQ (reference sequence).

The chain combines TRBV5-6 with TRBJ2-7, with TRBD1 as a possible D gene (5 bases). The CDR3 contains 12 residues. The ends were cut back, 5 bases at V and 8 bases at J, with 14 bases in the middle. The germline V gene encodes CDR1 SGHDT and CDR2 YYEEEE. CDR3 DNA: TGTGCCAGCAGGGAAACAGGTGATAAGCAGTACTTC. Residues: CASRETGDKQYF.

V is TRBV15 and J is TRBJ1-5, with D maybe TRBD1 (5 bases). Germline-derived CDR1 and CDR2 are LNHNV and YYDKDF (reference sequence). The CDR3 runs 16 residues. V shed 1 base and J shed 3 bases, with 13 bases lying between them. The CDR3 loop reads CATSRGSQGNNQPQHF. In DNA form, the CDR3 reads TGTGCCACCAGCAGAGGGTCGCAGGGAAACAATCAGCCCCAGCATTTT.

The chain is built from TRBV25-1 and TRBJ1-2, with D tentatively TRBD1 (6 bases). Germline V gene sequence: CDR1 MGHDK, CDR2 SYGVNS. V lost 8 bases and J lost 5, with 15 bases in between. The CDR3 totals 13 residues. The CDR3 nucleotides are TGTGCCAGCTCGACAGGAGGGGGATATGGCTACACCTTC. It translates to CASSTGGGYGYTF.

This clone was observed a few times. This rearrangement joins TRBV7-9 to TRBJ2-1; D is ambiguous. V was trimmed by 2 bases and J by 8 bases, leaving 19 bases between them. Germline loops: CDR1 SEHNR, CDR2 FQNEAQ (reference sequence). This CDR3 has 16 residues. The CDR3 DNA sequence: TGTGCCAGCAGCTTAATTGGGTTGCGTGAGAGTGATGAGCAGTTCTTC. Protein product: CASSLIGLRESDEQFF.

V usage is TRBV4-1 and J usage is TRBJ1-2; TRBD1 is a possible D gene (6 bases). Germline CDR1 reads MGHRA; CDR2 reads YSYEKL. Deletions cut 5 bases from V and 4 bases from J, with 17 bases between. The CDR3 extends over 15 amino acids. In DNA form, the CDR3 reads TGCGCCAGCAGCTCCCGGACAGAGTTTATCTATGGCTACACCTTC. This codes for CASSSRTEFIYGYTF.

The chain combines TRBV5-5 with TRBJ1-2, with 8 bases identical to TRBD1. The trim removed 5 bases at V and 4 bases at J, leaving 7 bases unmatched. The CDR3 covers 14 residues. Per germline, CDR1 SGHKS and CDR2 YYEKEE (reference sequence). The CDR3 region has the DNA TGTGCCAGCAGTTGGACAGGGTTTACCTATGGCTACACCTTC. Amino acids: CASSWTGFTYGYTF.

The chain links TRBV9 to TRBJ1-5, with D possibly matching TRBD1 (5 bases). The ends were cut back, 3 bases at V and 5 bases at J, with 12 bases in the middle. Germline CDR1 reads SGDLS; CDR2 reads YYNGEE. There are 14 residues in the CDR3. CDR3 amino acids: CASSDGPRDQPQHF. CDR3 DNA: TGTGCCAGCAGCGATGGTCCCAGGGATCAGCCCCAGCATTTT. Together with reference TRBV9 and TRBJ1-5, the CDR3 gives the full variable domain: DSGVTQTPKHLITATGQRVTLRCSPRSGDLSVYWYQQSLDQGLQFLIQYYNGEERAKGNILERFSAQQFPDLHSELNLSSLELGDSALYFCASSDGPRDQPQHFGDGTRLSIL.

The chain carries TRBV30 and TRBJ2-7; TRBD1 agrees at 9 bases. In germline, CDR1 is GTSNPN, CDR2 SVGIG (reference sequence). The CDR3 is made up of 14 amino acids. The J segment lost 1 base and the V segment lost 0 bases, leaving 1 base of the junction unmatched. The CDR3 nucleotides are TGTGCCTGGAGTGTCGGGACAGGGTCCTACGAGCAGTACTTC. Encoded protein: CAWSVGTGSYEQYF. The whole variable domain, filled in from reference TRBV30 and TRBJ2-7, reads SQTIHQWPATLVQPVGSPLSLECTVEGTSNPNLYWYRQAAGRGLQLLFYSVGIGQISSEVPQNLSASRPQDRQFILSSKKLLLSDSGFYLCAWSVGTGSYEQYFGPGTRLTVT.

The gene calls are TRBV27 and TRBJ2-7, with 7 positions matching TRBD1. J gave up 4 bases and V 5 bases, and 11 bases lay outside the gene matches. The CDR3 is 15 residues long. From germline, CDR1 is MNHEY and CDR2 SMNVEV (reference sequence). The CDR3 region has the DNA TGTGCCAGCAGTACAGGACAGGTCAATCTTTACGAGCAGTACTTC. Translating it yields CASSTGQVNLYEQYF.

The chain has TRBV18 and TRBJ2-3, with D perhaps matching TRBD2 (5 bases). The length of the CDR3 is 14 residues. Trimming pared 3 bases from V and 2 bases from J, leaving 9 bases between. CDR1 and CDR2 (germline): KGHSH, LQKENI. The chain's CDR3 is CASSPGRATDTQYF. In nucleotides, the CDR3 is TGTGCCAGCTCACCTGGGCGGGCCACAGATACGCAGTATTTT.

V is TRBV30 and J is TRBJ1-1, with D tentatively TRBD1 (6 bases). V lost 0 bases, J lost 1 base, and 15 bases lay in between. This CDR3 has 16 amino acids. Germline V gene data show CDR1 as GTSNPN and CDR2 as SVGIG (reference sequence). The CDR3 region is CAWSVLQGGRNTEAFF. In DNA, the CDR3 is TGTGCCTGGAGTGTACTACAGGGAGGAAGGAACACTGAAGCTTTCTTT.

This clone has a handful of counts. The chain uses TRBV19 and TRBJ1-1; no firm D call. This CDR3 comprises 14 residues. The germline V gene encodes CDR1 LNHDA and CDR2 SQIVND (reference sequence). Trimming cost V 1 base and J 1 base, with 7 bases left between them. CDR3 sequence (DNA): TGTGCCAGTAGTATAGGCTCCGGGAACACTGAAGCTTTCTTT. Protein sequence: CASSIGSGNTEAFF.

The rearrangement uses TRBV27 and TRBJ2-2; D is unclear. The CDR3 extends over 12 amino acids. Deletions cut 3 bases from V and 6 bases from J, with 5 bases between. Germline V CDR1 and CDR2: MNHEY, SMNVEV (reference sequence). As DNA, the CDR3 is TGTGCCAGCAGTTTGAATCCCGGGGAGCTGTTTTTT. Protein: CASSLNPGELFF.

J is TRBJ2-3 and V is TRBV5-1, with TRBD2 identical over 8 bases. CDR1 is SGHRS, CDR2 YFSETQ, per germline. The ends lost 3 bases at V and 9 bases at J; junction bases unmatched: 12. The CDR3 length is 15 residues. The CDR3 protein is CASSSKGAGEPTQYF. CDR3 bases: TGCGCCAGCAGCTCCAAGGGAGCGGGGGAACCCACGCAGTATTTT. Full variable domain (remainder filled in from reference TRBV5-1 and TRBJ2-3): KAGVTQTPRYLIKTRGQQVTLSCSPISGHRSVSWYQQTPGQGLQFLFEYFSETQRNKGNFPGRFSGRQFSNSRSEMNVSTLELGDSALYLCASSSKGAGEPTQYFGPGTRLTVL.